Below, one T cell receptor beta chain is given with its context. Its target is not known. This specimen comes from a study of cytomegalovirus exposure and HLA in healthy donors. Study summary: An earlier analysis found under 130 million unique TCR beta sequences from roughly 170 million T cells.

Points from the study as a whole: It was assumed in the presence/absence analyses that sequencing depth was roughly uniform across donors.

The study ran its PCR with 60 Vbeta and 13 Jbeta primers. This table comes from immunoSEQ multiplex PCR, and its TCRdb copy is limited to in-frame clones, with some not included. The sample contains approximately 150,000 clones, around four fifths of which appear only once. This CDR3 has 12 residues. In germline, CDR1 is MDHEN, CDR2 SYDVKM. V was trimmed by 5 bases and J by 4 bases, leaving 9 bases between them. Material for sequencing was PBMCs. The clonotype was recovered from a woman aged 45-65 years in good health and CMV-seronegative. The chain carries TRBV28 and TRBJ2-7; D gene ambiguous. The CDR3 DNA follows: TGTGCCAGCAGTCCGGTGGAGTACGAGCAGTACTTC. It encodes CASSPVEYEQYF.